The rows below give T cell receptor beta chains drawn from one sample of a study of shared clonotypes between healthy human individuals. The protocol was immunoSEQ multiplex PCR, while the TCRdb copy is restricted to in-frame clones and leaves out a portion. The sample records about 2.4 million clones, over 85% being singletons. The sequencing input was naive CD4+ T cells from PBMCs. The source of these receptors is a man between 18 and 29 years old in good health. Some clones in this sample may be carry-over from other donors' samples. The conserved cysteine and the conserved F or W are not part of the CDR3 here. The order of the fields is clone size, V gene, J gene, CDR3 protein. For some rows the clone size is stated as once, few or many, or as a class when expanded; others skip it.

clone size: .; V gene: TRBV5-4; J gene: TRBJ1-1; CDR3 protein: ASSGPTMNTEAF
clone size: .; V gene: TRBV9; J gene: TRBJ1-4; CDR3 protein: ASSVEGSGYEKLF
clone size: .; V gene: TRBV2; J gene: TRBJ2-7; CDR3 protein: ASTPGRSSSYEQY
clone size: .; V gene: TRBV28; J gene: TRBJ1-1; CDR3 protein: ASSPPLNTEAF
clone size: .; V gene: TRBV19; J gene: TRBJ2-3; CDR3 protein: ASSVRELLQTDTQY
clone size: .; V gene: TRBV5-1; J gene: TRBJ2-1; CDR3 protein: ASSFDPPSGRVYNEQF
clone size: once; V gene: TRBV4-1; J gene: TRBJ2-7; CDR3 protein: ASSQGRLGYEQY
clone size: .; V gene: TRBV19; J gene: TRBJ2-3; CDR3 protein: ASSQNFGTGTDTQY
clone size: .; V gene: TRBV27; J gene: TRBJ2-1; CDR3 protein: ASSTLQSAVNEQF
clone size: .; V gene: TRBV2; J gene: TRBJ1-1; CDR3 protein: ASSSRDLNTEAF
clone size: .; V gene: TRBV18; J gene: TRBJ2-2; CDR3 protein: ASSPVLGGELF
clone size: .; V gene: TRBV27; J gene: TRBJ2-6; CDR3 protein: ASSPYRAGANVLT
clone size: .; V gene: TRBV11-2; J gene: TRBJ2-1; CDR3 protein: ASSSLSGQSNEQF
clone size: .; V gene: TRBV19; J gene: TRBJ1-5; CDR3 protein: ASGGVSGNQPQH
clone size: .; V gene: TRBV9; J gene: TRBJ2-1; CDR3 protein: ASSVVVSRSYNEQF
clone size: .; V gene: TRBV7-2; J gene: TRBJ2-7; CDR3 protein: ASSKDSYEQY
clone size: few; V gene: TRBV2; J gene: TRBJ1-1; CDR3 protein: ASKTRNTEAF
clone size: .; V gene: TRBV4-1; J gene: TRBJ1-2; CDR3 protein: ASSQEGGRGYT
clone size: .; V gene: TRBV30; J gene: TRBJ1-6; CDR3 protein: AWTIGDNSPLH
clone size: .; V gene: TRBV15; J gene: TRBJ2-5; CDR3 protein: ATKVSLTSAETQY
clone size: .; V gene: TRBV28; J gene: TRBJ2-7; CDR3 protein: ASSLFSGRSYEQY
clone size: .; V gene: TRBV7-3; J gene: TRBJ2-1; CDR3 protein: ASSFGTGNNEQF
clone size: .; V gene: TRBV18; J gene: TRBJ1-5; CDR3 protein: ASSPPGDRGTQPQH